This T cell receptor beta chain was observed in a study of blood T cell repertoires in COVID-19. Original processing methods: The authors estimated nucleated cell counts from reference gene primer amplification. TCRdb's table, derived via immunoSEQ multiplex PCR, lists solely in-frame clones and lacks some. That table furnishes V, J and clone size, whereas the DNA furnished D and trimming. The sample holds tens of thousands of clones, roughly 70% seen once. V gave up 1 base and J gave up 9 bases, with 11 bases separating them. The germline V gene has CDR1 SGHKS and CDR2 YYEKEE (reference sequence). CDR3 length equals 13 residues.

The V gene is TRBV5-5, the J gene TRBJ2-1, with D uncertain. What was sequenced was peripheral blood. The receptor was isolated from a woman aged 60-70 years in a cohort sampled during active or convalescent COVID-19. The CDR3 bases are TGTGCCAGCAGCTTGACCTACCGTATTGAGCAGTTCTTC. Its translation is CASSLTYRIEQFF.